The entry that follows covers one T cell receptor (beta chain) sequence. There is no known antigen for this receptor. The sample holds no much larger clone one base away, and base qualities are not on file. CDR1 and CDR2 (SGHRS, YFSETQ) derive from the germline V gene. Including the terminal cysteine and phenylalanine, the CDR3 comprises 15 residues. The retained sequence is limited to the CDR3, 45 bases, with the frame set at the first base. At the junction V is shortened by 0 bases and J by 4 bases, with 14 bases in between. At one collaborating source in Seattle, patients were enrolled during active infection and were followed longitudinally through the course of disease. Each collaborating institution followed its own protocols to collect whole blood in K2EDTA tubes. For TCRbeta analysis, collaborators shipped samples in one of three forms: frozen whole blood, isolated PBMCs, or DNA extracted from either of those sample types.

The sample originates from a study of blood T cell repertoires in COVID-19 (TCRdb year 2020). Background on the whole study: The collaborator samples originated in the United States, Italy and Spain and spanned the acute and convalescent phases of COVID-19. The prospective study material was composed of cDNA or gDNA derived from T cells, B-cell-depleted T cells, or PBMCs. The dataset comprised deeply sampled blood TCRbeta repertoires from subjects exposed to, actively infected with, or recovered from COVID-19. The repertoires were made available in a free public database intended to serve as a resource for research on the immune response to SARS-CoV-2. Samples came from the ongoing ImmuneRACE study (first 160 participants) plus 1,254 subjects from 6 global collaborators. Sample metadata almost always included a de-identified subject ID, COVID-19 status, age in years and sex. HLA class I and class II types, where available, came from metadata supplied by the sample provider rather than from assay-based typing. Here is what the overall study found, with its caveats: How much clinical and demographic metadata was included differed by source and by participant, and the metadata was provided uncurated.

TCRbeta CDR3 regions were amplified from genomic DNA using the immunoSEQ Assay, a bias-controlled multiplex PCR. In the paper's pipeline: The number of nucleated cells in each sample was estimated by amplification of reference gene primers within the assay. To quantify the absolute abundance of each unique TCRbeta CDR3 rearrangement, sequence reads were collapsed and filtered. For each sample, productive Simpson clonality was calculated as the square root of Simpson's diversity index across productive rearrangements. In its TCRdb copy, this immuneACCESS table keeps in-frame sequences only and misses some clones. Where compared with another copy, unresolved V genes explain less than half of these, and the others have no known cause. V and J calls plus clone size are reproduced from that table; the DNA served to infer D and trimming. The sample table shows over 150,000 clones, and about 87% are seen once. The ten largest account for approximately 10% of the sample.

The chain is made from TRBV5-1 and TRBJ2-7; the D gene is not confidently resolved. Sequenced input: peripheral blood. The TCR comes from a woman between 70 and 85 years old with COVID-19, enrolled during active disease. The nucleotides read TGCGCCAGCAGCTTGGGCGGCCCTAGTTCGTACGAGCAGTACTTC. Translation gives CASSLGGPSSYEQYF. Reference TRBV5-1 and TRBJ2-7 proteins supply the regions before and after the CDR3; the full variable domain is: KAGVTQTPRYLIKTRGQQVTLSCSPISGHRSVSWYQQTPGQGLQFLFEYFSETQRNKGNFPGRFSGRQFSNSRSEMNVSTLELGDSALYLCASSLGGPSSYEQYFGPGTRLTVT.